The table lists the clone carrying this T cell receptor beta chain with many counts. One entry per CDR3 protein results from TCRdb running MiXCR on the RT-PCR reads. There are almost 700,000 distinct CDR3 sequences in the sample; 14% occur only once, and 3.6% lies in the top ten. This clonotype was obtained from a female donor in good health, serving as a healthy control. The sequenced material came from memory CD4+ T cells from blood.

The CDR3 DNA sequence: TGCGCCAGCAGCTTGGAGTGGTCGGGACTAGCGGGAGAGCAGTACTTC. Protein product: CASSLEWSGLAGEQYF. The chain employs TRBV5-1 and TRBJ2-7; 13 positions agree with TRBD2. After removal of 0 bases from V and 7 bases from J, the junction contained 7 bases not matched to a gene. The CDR3 loop spans 16 amino acids. Germline assignment: CDR1 SGHRS and CDR2 YFSETQ.